This T cell receptor beta chain is from a study of cytomegalovirus exposure and HLA in healthy donors. General study points: A link between a missense DCLRE1C variant and TCR beta V- and J-gene trimming emerged from a later analysis. Within an earlier analysis, most TCR beta V segments proved productive either about 90% or about 30% of the time.

It was with 60 Vbeta and 13 Jbeta primers that the PCR ran. Sequencing was performed with immunoSEQ multiplex PCR; in TCRdb, only in-frame clones are kept and a portion is missing. The sample includes tens of thousands of clones, roughly three quarters of them seen just once. As to this clone: Its antigen is undetermined.

Germline V gene data show CDR1 as SSHAT and CDR2 as FNYEAQ (reference sequence). V dropped 1 base and J dropped 0; count of bases not matched to a gene: 1. The CDR3 is 15 amino acids. This chain uses TRBV7-7 with TRBJ2-3, with 7 nucleotides matching TRBD2. The sequence was obtained from a man aged 25 to 40 in good health and CMV-seronegative. Material for sequencing was PBMCs. The CDR3 loop is CASSLGLASTDTQYF. CDR3 coding DNA: TGTGCCAGCAGCTTAGGACTAGCTAGCACAGATACGCAGTATTTT.